A single sample gave rise to the 21 T cell receptor beta chains below, sequenced in a study of cytomegalovirus exposure and HLA in healthy donors. Use of 60 Vbeta and 13 Jbeta primers characterized the PCR. Repertoires were generated with immunoSEQ multiplex PCR, while TCRdb's copy carries only in-frame clones and drops some. The sample holds around 64,000 clones. Sequenced material: PBMCs. The receptors were gathered from a female donor in good health and CMV-seropositive.

The chain combines TRBV10-3 with TRBJ2-3; 9 nucleotides line up with TRBD2. The CDR3 is made up of 14 amino acids. Trimming took 4 bases from V and 6 from J; bases not matched to a gene: 5. The germline gives CDR1 ENHRY, CDR2 SYGVKD. The CDR3 DNA sequence: TGTGCCATCAGTGGACTAGCGGAGCCGGATACGCAGTATTTT. Its translation is CAISGLAEPDTQYF.

The genes are TRBV9 and TRBJ1-1; TRBD1 matches at 9 bases. V was pared by 5 bases and J by 11 bases, with 10 bases of the junction left unmatched. Germline-derived CDR1 and CDR2 are SGDLS and YYNGEE. This CDR3 is built from 13 residues. As DNA, the CDR3 is TGTGCCAGCAGGAAAACAGGGGGCAATCATGCTTTCTTT. Amino acid sequence: CASRKTGGNHAFF. The full variable domain, its missing parts supplied by reference TRBV9 and TRBJ1-1, is DSGVTQTPKHLITATGQRVTLRCSPRSGDLSVYWYQQSLDQGLQFLIQYYNGEERAKGNILERFSAQQFPDLHSELNLSSLELGDSALYFCASRKTGGNHAFFGQGTRLTVV.

V and J are TRBV4-3 and TRBJ1-1; D might be TRBD1 (6 bases). Germline V gives CDR1 LGHNA, CDR2 YSLEER. The V and J ends lost 4 bases and 1 base respectively, with 13 bases between them. The CDR3 consists of 15 residues. This chain's CDR3 is CASSRAWGQNTEAFF. The CDR3 DNA sequence: TGCGCCAGCAGCCGAGCTTGGGGGCAGAACACTGAAGCTTTCTTT.

This chain uses TRBV29-1 with TRBJ1-2, with 8 positions matching TRBD1. The germline V gene encodes CDR1 SQVTM and CDR2 ANQGSEA. The V segment lost 0 bases and the J segment 3 bases; nucleotides outside the gene matches: 9. The CDR3 is made up of 16 amino acids. CDR3 bases: TGCAGCGTTGAAGACCGCCCGGGACAGGTCGACTATGGCTACACCTTC. As protein: CSVEDRPGQVDYGYTF.

This chain joins TRBV4-1 and TRBJ2-1; D possibly corresponds to TRBD2 (5 bases). The CDR3 is 15 residues long. Trimming took off 3 bases at V and 0 bases at J, with 9 bases between the two ends. In germline, CDR1 is MGHRA, CDR2 YSYEKL. As DNA, the CDR3 is TGCGCCAGCAGCCATGCAGCGGCCTCCTACAATGAGCAGTTCTTC. Its translation: CASSHAAASYNEQFF.

This chain joins TRBV29-1 and TRBJ2-5, with 7 bases matching TRBD2. V shed 5 bases and J 1 base; nucleotides not matched to a gene: 4. This CDR3 has 13 residues. CDR1 and CDR2 (germline): SQVTM, ANQGSEA. CDR3 amino acids: CSVRAGVQETQYF. CDR3 coding DNA: TGCAGCGTTCGGGCGGGGGTCCAAGAGACCCAGTACTTC.

The gene calls are TRBV30 and TRBJ2-5; D is possibly TRBD1 (5 bases). V gave up 0 bases and J gave up 3 bases, with 8 bases separating them. The CDR3 sequence is 13 residues long. The V gene's germline CDR1 is GTSNPN and CDR2 SVGIG (reference sequence). In nucleotides, the CDR3 is TGTGCCTGGAGTGTAGGGGCCGAAGAGACCCAGTACTTC. Its protein product is CAWSVGAEETQYF.

The gene calls are TRBV5-4 and TRBJ2-3; D not resolved. CDR3 length equals 15 residues. V was shortened by 0 bases and J by 6 bases, with 14 bases between the two germline ends. Germline V lookup: CDR1 SGHNT, CDR2 YYREEE (reference sequence). Here the CDR3 DNA reads TGTGCCAGCAGCTTGGGGGCCGGTTCTGCGGATACGCAGTATTTT. Residues: CASSLGAGSADTQYF.

V is TRBV6-4 and J is TRBJ1-4; no clear D gene. The V gene lost 11 bases and the J gene lost 0 bases, with 13 bases spanning the gap. The CDR3 contains 14 residues. Per germline, CDR1 MRHNA and CDR2 SNTAGT. CDR3 protein: CAPVSRSTNEKLFF. In DNA, the CDR3 is TGTGCCCCAGTATCTCGATCAACTAATGAAAAACTGTTTTTT.

The V call is TRBV5-1, the J call TRBJ2-3; the D is unclear. There are 15 residues in the CDR3. V was pared by 0 bases and J by 0 bases, with 8 bases between. Germline CDR1 reads SGHRS; CDR2 reads YFSETQ. CDR3 residues: CASSLVPGSTDTQYF. CDR3 bases: TGCGCCAGCAGCTTGGTACCCGGGAGCACAGATACGCAGTATTTT.

This chain connects TRBV5-4 to TRBJ2-7; a weak D match, TRBD2 (6 bases). V lost 10 bases and J 3 bases, leaving 17 bases between the germline ends. CDR1 SGHNT and CDR2 YYREEE come from the germline V gene (reference sequence). The CDR3 is 13 residues long. CDR3 nucleotides: TGTGCCCTTCGGAGGGACCTAGGCTACGAGCAGTACTTC. Translation gives CALRRDLGYEQYF.

A note on this clone: At one boundary the junction diverges from the germline segment, which might be a read error. In DNA, the CDR3 is TGTGCCAGCAGCGTAGCTGTAGATGCGACAGGGCTTTCTAGGGCATTC. This codes for CASSVAVDATGLSRAF. The chain couples TRBV9 to TRBJ2-7; 7 bases are shared with TRBD1. The CDR3 spans 16 residues. Germline CDR1 is SGDLS and CDR2 is YYNGEE.

The chain combines TRBV4-2 with TRBJ2-7; D perhaps matches TRBD2 (5 bases). Germline values: CDR1 LGHNA, CDR2 YNFKEQ. This CDR3 region has 17 residues. V was clipped by 0 bases and J by 2 bases, with 17 bases between them. The CDR3 DNA reads TGTGCCAGCAGCCAAGATAGGTTCCGGGGATTAGCCTACGAGCAGTACTTC. This translates into CASSQDRFRGLAYEQYF.

J is TRBJ1-4 and V is TRBV30; no firm D call. Trimming removed 2 bases at V and 0 bases at J, with 7 bases between. The CDR3 is made up of 14 amino acids. CDR1 GTSNPN and CDR2 SVGIG come from the germline V gene (reference sequence). The CDR3 region is CAWSIGATNEKLFF. Written as DNA, the CDR3 is TGTGCCTGGAGTATCGGTGCAACTAATGAAAAACTGTTTTTT. Full variable domain (missing parts from reference TRBV30 and TRBJ1-4): SQTIHQWPATLVQPVGSPLSLECTVEGTSNPNLYWYRQAAGRGLQLLFYSVGIGQISSEVPQNLSASRPQDRQFILSSKKLLLSDSGFYLCAWSIGATNEKLFFGSGTQLSVL.

CDR3 sequence reads: CASSQVEANTEAFF. The CDR3 DNA reads as TGTGCCAGCAGCCAAGTAGAAGCGAACACTGAAGCTTTCTTT. The rearrangement joins TRBV4-2 to TRBJ1-1; D call uncertain. Per germline, CDR1 LGHNA and CDR2 YNFKEQ. The CDR3 spans 14 residues. Trimming stripped 1 base from V and 1 base from J, with 7 bases between.

The chain has TRBV19 and TRBJ1-3; no firm D call. Trimming stripped 10 bases from V and 3 bases from J, with 10 bases between. CDR1 is LNHDA, CDR2 SQIVND, per germline (reference sequence). The CDR3 runs 12 residues. In DNA, the CDR3 is TGTGCCACTTTGTCGGGTGGAAACACCATATATTTT. Its translation: CATLSGGNTIYF.

The CDR3: CASSPWGQGESDGYTF. CDR3 coding DNA: TGTGCCAGCTCACCGTGGGGACAGGGAGAATCCGATGGCTACACCTTC. The rearrangement joins TRBV18 to TRBJ1-2, with 9 bases that match TRBD1. The CDR3 length is 16 residues. J gave up 6 bases and V 3 bases, and 11 bases lay outside the gene matches. Germline V gene sequence: CDR1 KGHSH, CDR2 LQKENI.

The chain carries TRBV29-1 and TRBJ1-2; 8 bases fit TRBD1. This CDR3 is built from 14 residues. Germline V gives CDR1 SQVTM, CDR2 ANQGSEA. With 4 bases clipped from V and 8 bases from J, the junction kept 12 bases outside the gene matches. The CDR3 spells CSVGSGQGPRGYTF. For the CDR3, the DNA is TGCAGCGTTGGGAGTGGACAGGGCCCTCGCGGCTACACCTTC.

This CDR3 reads CASSESGRNTGELFF. In nucleotides, the CDR3 is TGTGCCAGCAGTGAAAGCGGACGAAACACCGGGGAGCTGTTTTTT. J is TRBJ2-2 and V is TRBV25-1; D is possibly TRBD2 (5 bases). The CDR3 is 15 residues long. Germline-derived CDR1 and CDR2 are MGHDK and SYGVNS. Trimming cost V 2 bases and J 2 bases, with 9 bases left between them.

This chain links TRBV7-6 with TRBJ1-6, with TRBD1 identical over 7 bases. CDR1 is SGHVS, CDR2 FNYEAQ, per germline. The CDR3 covers 15 residues. J lost 9 bases, V lost 0 bases, and 5 bases had no gene match. CDR3 in amino acids: CASSLAGTASSPLHF. As DNA, the CDR3 is TGTGCCAGCAGCTTAGCAGGGACAGCTAGTTCACCCCTCCACTTT.

The gene calls are TRBV30 and TRBJ2-7; 10 bases agree with TRBD1. CDR3 length: 14 amino acids. The trim removed 3 bases at V and 5 bases at J, leaving 7 bases unmatched. Germline CDR1 GTSNPN, CDR2 SVGIG (reference sequence). CDR3 amino acids: CAWRGTGDADEQYF. CDR3 DNA: TGTGCCTGGAGGGGGACAGGGGATGCGGACGAGCAGTACTTC.